This TCR beta chain appears in the sequencing data of a study of CD8+CD57+ T cells in acquired aplastic anemia. General study results and limits: There were some 27 CD8+ CDR3 sequences that occurred in both patients and controls.

Of note for this clonotype: Its antigen remains unidentified.

V was trimmed by 2 bases and J by 11 bases, leaving 16 bases between them. The CDR3 has 13 amino acids. Germline values: CDR1 SGHRS, CDR2 YFSETQ. Genomic DNA was employed as the template in profiling TCR beta VDJ and CDR3. TCRdb called the reads again in MiXCR, with one record for every CDR3 protein. The sample yields just over 200,000 distinct CDR3 sequences, over 55% seen once. Patients who underwent sequencing had shown CD8+CD57+ cell expansion by flow cytometry. As a group, the patients uniformly had severe acquired aplastic anemia. When blood sampling took place, the patients had received no therapy.

The chain links TRBV5-1 to TRBJ1-1, with no clear D. The sequence was collected from a human donor with aplastic anemia. The sequenced sample was sorted CD4+, CD8+, or CD8+CD57+ T cells (not recorded which) from PBMCs. CDR3 loop: CASSLSGYSHAFF. In DNA form, the CDR3 reads TGCGCCAGCAGCTTATCGGGGTATAGCCATGCTTTCTTT.